Each of the 22 T cell receptor beta chains below was sequenced from the same sample in a study of blood T cell repertoires in COVID-19. Produced via immunoSEQ multiplex PCR; TCRdb's table is partial and in-frame only. This table holds fewer than 150,000 clones, around 90% found once. Sequencing was done on a sample of peripheral blood. The receptors originated from an older woman with COVID-19, enrolled during active disease.

The V and J genes are TRBV12-3 or TRBV12-4 and TRBJ2-5; the match to TRBD2 covers 7 bases. V lost 7 bases and J lost 4; bases outside the gene matches: 6. This CDR3 has 13 residues. CDR3 residues: CASTSGNGETQYF. The CDR3 nucleotides are TGTGCCAGCACTAGCGGCAACGGAGAGACCCAGTACTTC.

The CDR3 nucleotides read TGTGCCAGCAGCCTCATCGTGAGCACTGAAGCTTTCTTT. Protein sequence: CASSLIVSTEAFF. The rearrangement links TRBV12-3 or TRBV12-4 to TRBJ1-1; D is undetermined. Trimming cost V 6 bases and J 4 bases, with 12 bases left between them. The CDR3 covers 13 residues.

The chain joins TRBV7-3 to TRBJ2-5; D perhaps matches TRBD1 (6 bases). The V and J ends lost 6 bases and 2 bases respectively, with 10 bases between them. CDR3 length: 13 residues. Germline lookup yields CDR1 SGHTA and CDR2 FQGTGA. The CDR3 loop reads CASSYRVQETQYF. In DNA, the CDR3 is TGTGCCAGCAGTTACAGGGTTCAAGAGACCCAGTACTTC.

V and J are TRBV4-3 and TRBJ2-7; 7 bases align to TRBD1. The CDR3 sequence is 14 residues long. V shed 10 bases, J shed 3 bases, and the junction held 12 bases outside the gene matches. CDR1 and CDR2 (germline): LGHNA, YSLEER. The CDR3 coding sequence is TGCGCCACTCAGAGGGGACAGCACAACTACGAGCAGTACTTC. The encoded protein is CATQRGQHNYEQYF.

This chain joins TRBV7-2 and TRBJ2-5; 9 nucleotides align to TRBD1. This CDR3 comprises 13 residues. J was trimmed by 5 bases and V by 5 bases; bases with no gene match: 3. Germline V CDR1 and CDR2: SGHTA, FQGNSA. The CDR3 protein is CASSRDRVETQYF. The CDR3 DNA reads TGTGCCAGCAGCAGGGACAGGGTTGAGACCCAGTACTTC.

The gene calls are TRBV19 and TRBJ2-7, with 8 nucleotides matching TRBD1. Trimming removed 3 bases from V and 4 bases from J; junction bases left unmatched: 8. Germline V gene sequence: CDR1 LNHDA, CDR2 SQIVND (reference sequence). CDR3 length: 15 residues. Written as DNA, the CDR3 is TGTGCCAGTAGTATCGGGACAGGCACCCTTTACGAGCAGTACTTC. The encoded protein is CASSIGTGTLYEQYF.

The V call is TRBV5-1, the J call TRBJ1-4; D possibly corresponds to TRBD1 (5 bases). Germline V lookup: CDR1 SGHRS, CDR2 YFSETQ. This CDR3 is built from 13 residues. The germline V and J ends were trimmed by 4 bases and 8 bases, with 12 bases remaining between them. The CDR3 loop is CASSLRVGEKLFF. The DNA of the CDR3 is TGCGCCAGCAGCCTCAGGGTGGGCGAAAAACTGTTTTTT. The full variable domain, with the rest looked up from reference TRBV5-1 and TRBJ1-4, is KAGVTQTPRYLIKTRGQQVTLSCSPISGHRSVSWYQQTPGQGLQFLFEYFSETQRNKGNFPGRFSGRQFSNSRSEMNVSTLELGDSALYLCASSLRVGEKLFFGSGTQLSVL.

This sequence joins TRBV30 and TRBJ1-4; the match to TRBD1 covers 8 bases. The germline V gene has CDR1 GTSNPN and CDR2 SVGIG (reference sequence). The length of the CDR3 is 13 residues. Germline trimming cut 4 bases from V and 7 bases from J; bases unmatched to any gene: 5. The CDR3 loop is CAWMQGAREKLFF. CDR3 coding DNA: TGTGCCTGGATGCAGGGGGCCCGTGAAAAACTGTTTTTT.

This chain connects TRBV25-1 to TRBJ1-6, with a tentative D call TRBD1 (5 bases). V was shortened by 6 bases and J by 4 bases, with 10 bases between the two germline ends. Germline V gene lookup returns CDR1 MGHDK and CDR2 SYGVNS. The CDR3 length is 14 residues. The CDR3: CASRETAYNSPLHF. CDR3 nucleotides: TGTGCCAGCAGGGAGACAGCATATAATTCACCCCTCCACTTT.

The rearrangement links TRBV5-4 to TRBJ2-5, with 10 nucleotides matching TRBD2. Per germline, CDR1 SGHNT and CDR2 YYREEE (reference sequence). Trimming at V came to 0 bases and at J to 4 bases, leaving 6 bases not matched to a gene. The CDR3 covers 16 residues. This chain's CDR3 is CASSLGLAGGSETQYF. As DNA, the CDR3 is TGTGCCAGCAGCTTGGGCTTAGCGGGGGGATCAGAGACCCAGTACTTC.

V usage is TRBV4-3 and J usage is TRBJ2-1; 11 bases are a match to TRBD2. With V trimmed by 4 bases and J by 15 bases, 11 bases remained unmatched. Germline CDR1 LGHNA, CDR2 YSLEER. The CDR3 is 14 residues long. The CDR3 loop is CASSPTSGAATPFF. In nucleotides, the CDR3 is TGCGCCAGCAGCCCGACTAGCGGGGCCGCTACCCCGTTCTTC.

The J gene is TRBJ2-3, the V gene TRBV5-4, with D tentatively TRBD2 (5 bases). Germline CDR1 reads SGHNT; CDR2 reads YYREEE (reference sequence). The CDR3 runs 16 residues. Trimming shortened V by 1 base and J by 2 bases, and 14 bases separated the two germline ends. The CDR3 sequence is CASSLSSGSSTDTQYF. The CDR3 DNA follows: TGTGCCAGCAGCTTGAGCAGCGGCTCATCCACAGATACGCAGTATTTT. The variable domain in full, completed from reference TRBV5-4 and TRBJ2-3, reads ETGVTQSPTHLIKTRGQQVTLRCSSQSGHNTVSWYQQALGQGPQFIFQYYREEENGRGNFPPRFSGLQFPNYSSELNVNALELDDSALYLCASSLSSGSSTDTQYFGPGTRLTVL.

The V gene is TRBV4-3, the J gene TRBJ2-3; D uncertain. The CDR3 is 16 residues long. V was cut by 0 bases and J by 1 base, with 11 bases left in between. CDR1 is LGHNA, CDR2 YSLEER, per germline. CDR3 sequence reads: CASSQEVRWGTDTQYF. The CDR3 DNA follows: TGCGCCAGCAGCCAAGAAGTCAGGTGGGGCACAGATACGCAGTATTTT.

The genes are TRBV29-1 and TRBJ1-1; D may be TRBD1 (6 bases). The CDR3 has 12 residues. Germline assignment: CDR1 SQVTM and CDR2 ANQGSEA. V lost 8 bases and J 0 bases, leaving 10 bases between the germline ends. The CDR3 loop is CSTRTVNTEAFF. The CDR3 bases are TGCAGCACCAGGACAGTGAACACTGAAGCTTTCTTT.

The rearrangement uses TRBV10-2 and TRBJ2-3; the match to TRBD2 covers 10 bases. V dropped 7 bases and J dropped 0; count of bases not matched to a gene: 10. The CDR3 extends over 17 amino acids. Germline V lookup: CDR1 WSHSY, CDR2 SAAADI. DNA for the CDR3: TGCGCCAGCACTGGGGCTAGCGGGGGACCCAGCACAGATACGCAGTATTTT. It yields the protein CASTGASGGPSTDTQYF.

V is TRBV10-3 and J is TRBJ1-4, with TRBD1 as a possible D gene (6 bases). CDR1 and CDR2 (germline): ENHRY, SYGVKD. The V end was cut by 2 bases, the J end by 2 bases, with 6 bases between. The CDR3 contains 14 residues. The CDR3 coding sequence is TGTGCCATCAGTGAGAGGGGGACTAATGAAAAACTGTTTTTT. This gives the protein CAISERGTNEKLFF.

The chain links TRBV11-2 to TRBJ2-1; D perhaps matches TRBD1 (5 bases). Germline V gene lookup returns CDR1 SGHAT and CDR2 FQNNGV. Deletions cut 1 base from V and 7 bases from J, with 5 bases between. The CDR3 is made up of 12 amino acids. CDR3 in DNA: TGTGCCAGCAGCTTAGCAGGGAATGAGCAGTTCTTC. Residues: CASSLAGNEQFF.

V is TRBV18 and J is TRBJ1-4; the D is unclear. The CDR3 extends over 16 amino acids. Germline loops: CDR1 KGHSH, CDR2 LQKENI. Trimming cost V 3 bases and J 3 bases, with 14 bases left between them. The chain's CDR3 is CASSPSTRRANEKLFF. The CDR3 DNA reads TGTGCCAGCTCACCTTCGACAAGGAGGGCTAATGAAAAACTGTTTTTT.

This clone appeared a single time. V usage is TRBV20-1 and J usage is TRBJ2-7; D remains ambiguous. V was cut by 3 bases and J by 5 bases, with 5 bases left in between. Germline CDR1 reads DFQATT; CDR2 reads SNEGSKA (reference sequence). This CDR3 comprises 10 residues. For the CDR3, the DNA is TGCAGTGCTAGCCCCAACGAGCAGTACTTC. It yields the protein CSASPNEQYF.

The V and J genes are TRBV7-9 and TRBJ2-5, with D maybe TRBD1 (5 bases). Trimming stripped 5 bases from V and 1 base from J, with 11 bases between. This CDR3 has 14 residues. CDR1 is SEHNR, CDR2 FQNEAQ, per germline (reference sequence). This chain's CDR3 is CASSKDSVQETQYF. CDR3 nucleotides: TGTGCCAGCAGCAAAGACAGCGTCCAAGAGACCCAGTACTTC.

This chain joins TRBV5-1 and TRBJ1-3; TRBD1 aligns across 9 bases. V was clipped by 4 bases and J by 0 bases; unmatched bases: 8. This CDR3 region has 17 residues. CDR1 and CDR2 (germline): SGHRS, YFSETQ. Written as DNA, the CDR3 is TGCGCCAGCAGCGCGGGACAGGGAAAGAGCTCTGGAAACACCATATATTTT. Translation gives CASSAGQGKSSGNTIYF.

This chain connects TRBV6-2 or TRBV6-3 to TRBJ1-1; D ambiguous. The germline V gene has CDR1 MNHEY and CDR2 SVGEGT. Trimming removed 5 bases at V and 9 bases at J, with 13 bases between. This CDR3 has 12 amino acids. The CDR3 nucleotides are TGTGCCAGCAGTACCGGGGTCCAGAAAGCTTTCTTT. It translates to CASSTGVQKAFF.